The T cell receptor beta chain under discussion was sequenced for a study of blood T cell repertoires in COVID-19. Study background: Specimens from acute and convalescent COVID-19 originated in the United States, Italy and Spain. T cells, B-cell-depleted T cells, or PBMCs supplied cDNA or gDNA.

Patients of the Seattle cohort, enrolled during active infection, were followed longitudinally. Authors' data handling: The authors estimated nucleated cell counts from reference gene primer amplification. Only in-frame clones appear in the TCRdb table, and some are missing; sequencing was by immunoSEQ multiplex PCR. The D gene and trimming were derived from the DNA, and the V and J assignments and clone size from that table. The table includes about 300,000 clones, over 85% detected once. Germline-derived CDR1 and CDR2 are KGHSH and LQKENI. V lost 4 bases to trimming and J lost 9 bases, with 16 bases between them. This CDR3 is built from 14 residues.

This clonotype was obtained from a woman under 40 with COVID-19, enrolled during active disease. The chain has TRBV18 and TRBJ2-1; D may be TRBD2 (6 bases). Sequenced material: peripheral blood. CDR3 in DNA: TGTGCCAGCTCACTGGTTGTGCTGGGGGGTGAGCAGTTCTTC. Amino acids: CASSLVVLGGEQFF.